This is a list of T cell receptor beta chains from one sample in a study of vaccination and CD4 T cells after COVID-19. MiXCR, applied by TCRdb to the PCR reads, yields one record per CDR3 protein. Of about 15,000 distinct CDR3 sequences listed, 65% to 80% are singletons. Their cognate antigens are unknown. Source material: CD4+ T cells from blood, cultured in vitro. Receptors originate from a human donor who had recovered from COVID-19. The CDR3 runs from the conserved cysteine through the conserved F or W. The D gene is left open where the match is weak. Some rows have no size entry. The others give once, few or many, or a class for an expanded clone.

V gene,clone size,J gene,D gene,CDR3 DNA,CDR3 protein
TRBV4-2,-,TRBJ2-1,TRBD2,TGTGCCAGCAGCCCCCGGACTAGCGGGGCCTACAATGAGCAGTTCTTC,CASSPRTSGAYNEQFF
TRBV5-6,-,TRBJ2-6,-,TGTGCCAGCAGCCCCTCAGGGTCTGGGGCCAACGTCCTGACTTTC,CASSPSGSGANVLTF
TRBV6-5,-,TRBJ2-7,TRBD2,TGTGCCAGCAGTTACCTGGCTAGCGGGAGTTTCGAGCAGTACTTC,CASSYLASGSFEQYF
TRBV11-1,-,TRBJ1-1,-,TGTGCCAGCAGCCCGAGAGGGCAGACGAGAAACACTGAAGCTTTCTTT,CASSPRGQTRNTEAFF
TRBV20-1,-,TRBJ2-7,-,TGCAGTGCTAGCATGAGCTCCTACGAGCAGTACTTC,CSASMSSYEQYF
TRBV28,few,TRBJ1-5,TRBD1,TGTGCCGGGGGGACAGGGGGCGGTCAGCCCCAGCATTTT,CAGGTGGGQPQHF
TRBV6-1,-,TRBJ1-1,-,TGTGCCAGCAGGGAACAGGGGAACACTGAAGCTTTCTTT,CASREQGNTEAFF
TRBV6-2/TRBV6-3,-,TRBJ1-1,-,TGTGCCAGCAGTTACGGCCCGCCCCCGACGGACACTGAAGCTTTCTTT,CASSYGPPPTDTEAFF
TRBV12-3/TRBV12-4,-,TRBJ2-7,-,TGTGCCAGCAGTTTAGCGCAGGATGGGGGGGGCTCATACGAGCAGTACTTC,CASSLAQDGGGSYEQYF
TRBV9,-,TRBJ2-2,-,TGTGCCAGCAGCCCCCACACCGGGGAGCTGTTTTTT,CASSPHTGELFF
TRBV28,-,TRBJ1-5,-,TGTGCCAGCAGTCAAGGGGGTAGCAATCAGCCCCAGCATTTT,CASSQGGSNQPQHF
TRBV7-2,few,TRBJ1-6,-,TGTGCCAGCAGCCACCCGGGGTCACCCCTCCACTTT,CASSHPGSPLHF
TRBV7-2,-,TRBJ2-3,-,TGTGCCAGCAGCCCCCGGGACGGAATAGCGTCTAGCACAGATACGCAGTATTTT,CASSPRDGIASSTDTQYF
TRBV4-2,-,TRBJ2-1,TRBD2,TGTGCCAGCAGCCAAACTAGCGGGAGGTACAATGAGCAGTTCTTC,CASSQTSGRYNEQFF
TRBV20-1,-,TRBJ1-5,-,TGCAGTGCTAGAGACAGAGGATATAGCAATCAGCCCCAGCATTTT,CSARDRGYSNQPQHF
TRBV20-1,-,TRBJ2-5,TRBD1,TGCAGTGCTAAAGGGGGACAGGTAATCTTTCGAGAAGAGACCCAGTACTTC,CSAKGGQVIFREETQYF
TRBV24-1,-,TRBJ2-1,TRBD2,TGTGCCACCCGGGCCGCGGGAGGAAAGGATGAGCAGTTCTTC,CATRAAGGKDEQFF
TRBV12-3/TRBV12-4,few,TRBJ1-5,-,TGTGCCAGCAGTTTAGGGCAGAATCAGCCCCAGCATTTT,CASSLGQNQPQHF
TRBV15,few,TRBJ1-1,TRBD1,TGTGCCACCAGCAGAGATCGGGACAGGGGGAACACTGAAGCTTTCTTT,CATSRDRDRGNTEAFF
TRBV7-2,-,TRBJ2-7,-,TGTGCCAGCAGCTTAGCTACCTACGAGCAGTACTTC,CASSLATYEQYF
TRBV20-1,-,TRBJ2-2,TRBD2,TGCAGTGCTAGGAACCTAGCGGACACCACCGGGGAGCTGTTTTTT,CSARNLADTTGELFF
TRBV7-2,-,TRBJ2-3,-,TGTGCCAGCAGCGTACAGAACTCCGGCCGGTTGTCAGATACGCAGTATTTT,CASSVQNSGRLSDTQYF
TRBV20-1,-,TRBJ2-1,TRBD1,TGCAGTGCTAGTGATCAGGGGGTTGAGCAGTTCTTC,CSASDQGVEQFF
TRBV20-1,once,TRBJ2-3,-,TGCAGTGCTACCGGGACGGGCGGCACAGATACGCAGTATTTT,CSATGTGGTDTQYF
TRBV20-1,-,TRBJ2-1,-,TGCAGTGCTAGAGACCGTCTGGGGGGTGACAATGAGCAGTTCTTC,CSARDRLGGDNEQFF
TRBV20-1,few,TRBJ2-1,TRBD2,TGCAGTGCTAGTTCTAGCGGGAGGGCCGGGGGCAATGAGCAGTTCTTC,CSASSSGRAGGNEQFF
TRBV24-1,-,TRBJ2-3,TRBD1,TGTGCCACCAGTCCTAGGGACAGGGGGGGCGCAGATACGCAGTATTTT,CATSPRDRGGADTQYF
TRBV6-2/TRBV6-3,-,TRBJ1-6,TRBD1,TGTGCCAGCAGTTACCGGGACAGCTCCTATAATTCACCCCTCCACTTT,CASSYRDSSYNSPLHF
TRBV11-3,-,TRBJ1-3,TRBD1,TGTGCCAGCAGCCACAGGGGCCACACCATATATTTT,CASSHRGHTIYF
TRBV20-1,-,TRBJ1-3,-,TGCAGTGCGCGCGGACAGCCTATTCCCCGCTCTGGAAACACCATATATTTT,CSARGQPIPRSGNTIYF
TRBV7-2,-,TRBJ2-5,TRBD2,TGTGCCAGCAGCTTATTGGCTCTAGCGGGAGAGACCCAGTACTTC,CASSLLALAGETQYF
TRBV25-1,-,TRBJ2-7,TRBD2,TGTGCCAGCAGTGAATGGACTAGCGGGAGGGAGAGCTCCTACGAGCAGTACTTC,CASSEWTSGRESSYEQYF
TRBV24-1,-,TRBJ2-5,-,TGTGCCACCAGTGATTCGGGACGGAAGACTCAAGAGACCCAGTACTTC,CATSDSGRKTQETQYF
TRBV10-1,-,TRBJ1-6,-,TGCGCCAGCAGGATGGGGTCACCCCTCCACTTT,CASRMGSPLHF
TRBV6-2/TRBV6-3,-,TRBJ2-1,-,TGTGCCAGCAGTTATCTGCGGGGATACAATGAGCAGTTCTTC,CASSYLRGYNEQFF
TRBV12-3/TRBV12-4,-,TRBJ1-1,-,TGTACCAGCTTGGCAGGGCAGGGAAGGCCTGAAGCTTTCTTT,CTSLAGQGRPEAFF
TRBV20-1,few,TRBJ1-1,-,TGCAGTGCCCAGCCCCGGCTGGGTGAAGCTTTCTTT,CSAQPRLGEAFF
TRBV29-1,-,TRBJ1-1,TRBD1,TGCAGCGTTTTGCACAGGGGGAACACTGAAGCTTTCTTT,CSVLHRGNTEAFF
TRBV20-1,few,TRBJ1-5,-,TGCAGTGCTGTCTCGACACTGAGCAATCAGCCCCAGCATTTT,CSAVSTLSNQPQHF
TRBV20-1,-,TRBJ1-3,-,TGCGCCCCCGGCTCTGGAAACACCATATATTTT,CAPGSGNTIYF
TRBV20-1,once,TRBJ2-5,TRBD2,TGCAGTGCTCTAGCGGGAGGGTCCTTTCAAGAGACCCAGTACTTC,CSALAGGSFQETQYF
TRBV20-1,-,TRBJ1-2,-,TGCAGTGGGAGACGGAACTATGGCTACACCTTC,CSGRRNYGYTF
TRBV15,-,TRBJ2-2,TRBD2,TGTGCCACCAGCAGAGACAAAGCCGGGACTAGCCGCGGGGAGCTGTTTTTT,CATSRDKAGTSRGELFF
TRBV5-8,-,TRBJ2-1,TRBD2,TGTGCCAGCAGCCCAAGCGGGGGACTAGCGGGAAATGAGCAGTTCTTC,CASSPSGGLAGNEQFF
TRBV24-1,once,TRBJ2-1,TRBD2,TGTGCCACCAGTGATTTCAGGAGAGCGGGGGCTTACAATGAGCAGTTCTTC,CATSDFRRAGAYNEQFF
TRBV27,-,TRBJ1-4,TRBD1,TGTGCCAGCAGGCCGGGAGGGGGCCGGGGTAATGAAAAACTGTTTTTT,CASRPGGGRGNEKLFF
TRBV6-1,-,TRBJ2-2,TRBD1,TGTGCCAGCAGACGTCCGGGACAGGGATACACCGGGGAGCTGTTTTTT,CASRRPGQGYTGELFF
TRBV20-1,-,TRBJ2-7,TRBD1,TGCAGTGCTGGACAGGCAGTTGGGCAGTACTTC,CSAGQAVGQYF
TRBV24-1,-,TRBJ1-2,-,TGTGCCACCAGTGATTTGACCGGGGATCGTGGGGGCTACACCTTC,CATSDLTGDRGGYTF
TRBV19,-,TRBJ2-7,TRBD2,TGTGCCAGTAGTATGGCAGGGAGGGCCTACGAGCAGTACTTC,CASSMAGRAYEQYF
TRBV6-2/TRBV6-3,-,TRBJ1-2,TRBD1,TGTGCCAGCAGTTACTCCCGACAGGGGGCTTGGGGCTACACCTTC,CASSYSRQGAWGYTF
TRBV2,few,TRBJ1-5,-,TGTGCCAGCAGTGAGATGGGCCAGCCCCAGCATTTT,CASSEMGQPQHF
TRBV4-2,once,TRBJ2-5,TRBD2,TGTGCCAGCAGCCAAGAAGGGACTAGCGGGACAGAGACCCAGTACTTC,CASSQEGTSGTETQYF
TRBV27,-,TRBJ2-2,TRBD1,TGTGCCAGCAGTGTCCGGGACAGGGTCCCCGGGGAGCTGTTTTTT,CASSVRDRVPGELFF
TRBV27,few,TRBJ1-5,-,TGTGCCAGCAAATCGGTCTGGACCAATCAGCCCCAGCATTTT,CASKSVWTNQPQHF
TRBV24-1,-,TRBJ1-5,-,TGTGCCACCAGTGACGAGAGAAGGCCCCAGCATTTT,CATSDERRPQHF